Below, 7 T cell receptor beta chains from the same sample are listed, as sequenced in a study of a mutant IDH1 vaccine in newly diagnosed glioma. This sample's time point: baseline, week 1 (first vaccination visit). Treatment specified: pre-vaccination baseline after standard-of-care therapy. Sequenced by immunoSEQ multiplex PCR; TCRdb stores in-frame clones only, minus some. Here the sample spans 90,000 to 95,000 clones, 83% being singletons. This material consisted of PBMCs, taken from a glioma patient treated with radiotherapy, temozolomide or both. All receptors derive from a woman aged 45-65 years with glioma.

The chain recombines TRBV7-2 with TRBJ2-7, with 9 bases identical to TRBD1. The CDR3 spans 17 residues. Germline trimming cut 4 bases from V and 4 bases from J; bases unmatched to any gene: 14. Per the germline V gene, CDR1 is SGHTA and CDR2 is FQGNSA. The CDR3 sequence is CASSYGQGSRPSYEQYF. In DNA form, the CDR3 reads TGTGCCAGCAGCTACGGACAGGGGAGTCGCCCTTCGTACGAGCAGTACTTC.

The rearrangement joins TRBV25-1 to TRBJ1-1; D gene ambiguous. The CDR3 extends over 11 amino acids. Germline V gene data show CDR1 as MGHDK and CDR2 as SYGVNS. The V end lost 6 bases, the J end lost 2 bases, and 4 bases lay between the germline ends. The CDR3 sequence is CASRVNTEAFF. Here the CDR3 DNA reads TGTGCCAGCAGGGTTAACACTGAAGCTTTCTTT.

The sample holds many counts of this clone. V and J are TRBV13 and TRBJ2-7; 9 nucleotides match TRBD2. The CDR3 runs 15 residues. V shed 5 bases, J shed 4 bases, and the junction held 9 bases outside the gene matches. Per the germline V gene, CDR1 is PRHDT and CDR2 is FYEKMQ (reference sequence). CDR3 protein: CASSAGRGGLYEQYF. The CDR3 DNA follows: TGTGCCAGCAGCGCCGGGCGGGGGGGCCTTTACGAGCAGTACTTC.

This chain links TRBV29-1 with TRBJ2-2; D perhaps matches TRBD1 (6 bases). The germline CDR1 and CDR2 sequences are SQVTM and ANQGSEA. Trimming cost V 0 bases and J 13 bases, with 12 bases left between them. The CDR3 runs 12 residues. CDR3 nucleotide sequence: TGCAGCGTTGAAGAAGGGGGAGTTGGGCTGTTTTTT. It is translated as CSVEEGGVGLFF.

A few counts support this clone. The chain carries TRBV11-2 and TRBJ2-1, with 9 bases that match TRBD2. The CDR3 consists of 15 residues. Germline V lookup: CDR1 SGHAT, CDR2 FQNNGV. J gave up 7 bases and V 1 base, and 5 bases lay outside the gene matches. For the CDR3, the DNA is TGTGCCAGCAGCTTAGGTGGCGGGGGGGTAAATGAGCAGTTCTTC. This sequence encodes CASSLGGGGVNEQFF.

The rearrangement uses TRBV10-1 and TRBJ2-3; D gene unclear. This CDR3 has 14 residues. CDR1 and CDR2 from the germline V gene are WNHNN and SYGVQD (reference sequence). Trimming took off 3 bases at V and 2 bases at J, with 9 bases between the two ends. The DNA of the CDR3 is TGCGCCAGCAGTGACGCCAGGCCCACAGATACGCAGTATTTT. As protein: CASSDARPTDTQYF.

This clone was seen a handful of times. The chain has TRBV5-4 and TRBJ1-4, with 11 bases matching TRBD1. Germline-derived CDR1 and CDR2 are SGHNT and YYREEE (reference sequence). This CDR3 region has 14 residues. The ends lost 4 bases at V and 7 bases at J; junction bases unmatched: 3. The CDR3 protein is CASSGQGAREKLFF. The CDR3 DNA reads TGTGCCAGCAGCGGACAGGGGGCCCGTGAAAAACTGTTTTTT.